This T cell receptor beta chain is drawn from a study of T-cell memory formation after mild COVID-19. Study at large: TCR clusters were mostly confined to one donor each.

This CDR3 spans 14 amino acids. Germline values: CDR1 DFQATT, CDR2 SNEGSKA (reference sequence). Germline trimming cut 6 bases from V and 2 bases from J; bases unmatched to any gene: 8. TCRdb re-analysed the 5' RACE reads in MiXCR, keeping a single row per CDR3 protein. This table holds under 300,000 distinct CDR3 sequences, about 16% found once. The receptor's source is a man aged 18 to 30 who had mild COVID-19 (a few samples of this study predate the infection). Cell type and time point are not known. Sequences were obtained from PBMCs or a T cell subset sorted from them (not recorded which). The V call is TRBV20-1, the J call TRBJ2-3, with TRBD1 matching 7 bases. The CDR3 protein is CSAVPGQNTDTQYF. CDR3 coding DNA: TGCAGTGCGGTCCCGGGACAGAACACAGATACGCAGTATTTT.